One and the same sample provided the 2 T cell receptor beta chains below, sequenced in a study of OX40 agonist ivuxolimab in advanced cancers. Repertoires were generated with immunoSEQ multiplex PCR, while TCRdb's copy carries only in-frame clones and drops some. The data contain tens of thousands of clones, 81% of them singletons. The sample in question was CD4+ or CD8+ T cells sorted from blood, obtained in a trial of the OX40 agonist ivuxolimab. These receptors were collected from an adult with an advanced solid tumor such as melanoma, head and neck, liver or kidney cancer.

The V gene is TRBV6-7, the J gene TRBJ1-2; D possibly corresponds to TRBD1 (5 bases). TRBV6-7 falls under the ORF class, with uncertain function. The CDR3 consists of 13 residues. The V end lost 1 base, the J end lost 14 bases, and 17 bases lay between the germline ends. DNA of the CDR3: TGTGCCAGCAGTTACTTGGGACCTAGCGGGGGGACCTTC. Amino acids: CASSYLGPSGGTF.

This CDR3 is CASSPGQRGSTDTQYF. The CDR3 region has the DNA TGTGCCAGCTCACCCGGACAGCGGGGAAGCACAGATACGCAGTATTTT. V gene TRBV18 combines with J gene TRBJ2-3, with D perhaps matching TRBD2 (7 bases). V was trimmed by 3 bases and J by 0 bases, leaving 13 bases between them. This CDR3 has 16 amino acids. The germline gives CDR1 KGHSH, CDR2 LQKENI.